The following is a TCR beta chain sequence with its context. CDR1 is SGDLS, CDR2 YYNGEE, per germline. This CDR3 is 16 amino acids long. Trimming removed 1 base from V and 5 bases from J, with 19 bases in between. Data came from immunoSEQ multiplex PCR; TCRdb stores just in-frame clones and leaves some out. The repertoire consists of under 400,000 clones, with 70% to 90% occurring once and the leading ten covering roughly 1.9%. Ages ranged from about 18 to 89 years, with residence in 24 US areas. The data were obtained in a study of blood T cell repertoires in COVID-19. About the research overall: Two negative PCRs, clearance, or symptom resolution were required of recovered Cohort 3 donors.

The chain employs TRBV9 and TRBJ2-7, with a possible D match to TRBD2 (7 bases). The sample comprised PBMCs or T cells enriched from blood (not recorded which). The source of this sequence is a man aged 35 to 55 in a cohort exposed to, infected with or recovered from COVID-19 (not recorded which). The DNA of the CDR3 is TGTGCCAGCAGCGTACTTTGGGGGGGGCCGAGAGACGAGCAGTACTTC. Protein product: CASSVLWGGPRDEQYF. The full variable domain, its missing parts supplied by reference TRBV9 and TRBJ2-7, is DSGVTQTPKHLITATGQRVTLRCSPRSGDLSVYWYQQSLDQGLQFLIQYYNGEERAKGNILERFSAQQFPDLHSELNLSSLELGDSALYFCASSVLWGGPRDEQYFGPGTRLTVT.